This T cell receptor beta chain comes out of a study of chemoradiotherapy in HPV16-positive cancers. Findings and caveats of the study: Non-HPV-specific T cells did not expand in tumors during treatment, whereas candidate HPV-specific clones and E7-related motifs did. Functional assays defining HPV-specific T cells used only two HPV16-positive patients. HPV-responsive T-cell expansion during chemoradiotherapy was linked to improved recurrence-free survival in HPV16-positive patients.

TCRdb keeps only in-frame clones here, not all; method: immunoSEQ multiplex PCR. This repertoire shows 9,500 or so clones, around 80% found once; its top ten account for approximately 13%. Concerning this clone itself: Its antigen is not known.

Over chemoradiotherapy, repertoires were sampled more than once. CDR1 is SGHDN and CDR2 is FVKESK in the germline V gene. The CDR3 has 15 residues. Trimming stripped 1 base from V and 0 bases from J, with 9 bases between. The chain employs TRBV14 and TRBJ1-1; D perhaps matches TRBD1 (5 bases). This clonotype originated in a human donor with HPV-associated anogenital cancer. Sequencing used tumor tissue, obtained from a patient who underwent chemoradiotherapy. The CDR3 loop reads CASSQAGGLNTEAFF. The CDR3 nucleotides are TGTGCCAGCAGCCAAGCGGGGGGTTTGAACACTGAAGCTTTCTTT.